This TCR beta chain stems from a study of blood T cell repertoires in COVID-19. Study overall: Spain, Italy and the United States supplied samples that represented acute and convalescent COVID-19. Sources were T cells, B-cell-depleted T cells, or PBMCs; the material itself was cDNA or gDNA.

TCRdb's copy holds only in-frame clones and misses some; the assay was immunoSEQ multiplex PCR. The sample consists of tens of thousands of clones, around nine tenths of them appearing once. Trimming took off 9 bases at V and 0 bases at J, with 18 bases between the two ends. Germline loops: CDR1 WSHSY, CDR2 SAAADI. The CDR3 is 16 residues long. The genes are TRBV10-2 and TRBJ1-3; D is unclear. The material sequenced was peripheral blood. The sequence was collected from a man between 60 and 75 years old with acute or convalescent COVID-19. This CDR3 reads CASRGEGVNSGNTIYF. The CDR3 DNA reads TGCGCCAGTCGGGGTGAAGGCGTAAACTCTGGAAACACCATATATTTT.